This T cell receptor beta chain was profiled in a study of blood T cell repertoires in COVID-19. Overall study: From the United States, Italy and Spain came samples of acute and convalescent COVID-19. From T cells, B-cell-depleted T cells, or PBMCs came the material, which was cDNA or gDNA.

The protocol was immunoSEQ multiplex PCR, while the TCRdb copy is restricted to in-frame clones and leaves out a portion. The sample lists hundreds of thousands of clones; around 89% were seen once. CDR1 is LGHNA, CDR2 YNFKEQ, per germline. There are 14 residues in the CDR3. V shed 1 base and J 5 bases; nucleotides not matched to a gene: 2. Sequenced input: peripheral blood. The sequence was obtained from a young woman with acute or convalescent COVID-19. This sequence joins TRBV4-2 and TRBJ2-3; 8 positions match TRBD2. The CDR3 DNA reads as TGTGCCAGCAGCCAAGGACTAGCGAGAGATACGCAGTATTTT. Protein: CASSQGLARDTQYF.